The next 27 T cell receptor beta chains were all read from a single sample in a study of T cell repertoires in cytomegalovirus infection. TCRdb processed the reads anew with MiXCR; each CDR3 protein has one entry. The sample holds some 920,000 distinct CDR3 sequences, about a third seen once. Their antigens remain unidentified. The sample here was cultured CD8+ T cells from PBMCs, taken from culture after CMV antigen stimulation. The receptors come from a human donor in good health (CMV status not recorded). Some clones in this sample may be carry-over from other donors' samples.

This clonotype was found a few times. The chain is built from TRBV7-8 and TRBJ2-7; 9 bases map to TRBD2. CDR1 is SGHVS, CDR2 FQNEAQ, per germline. The J segment lost 3 bases and the V segment lost 5 bases, leaving 8 bases of the junction unmatched. The CDR3 extends over 15 amino acids. CDR3 loop: CASSPGLAFFYEQYF. CDR3 sequence (DNA): TGTGCCAGCAGCCCAGGACTAGCGTTCTTCTACGAGCAGTACTTC.

The table lists this clonotype with a few counts. The genes are TRBV6-2 or TRBV6-3 and TRBJ2-5; 8 nucleotides align to TRBD1. The junction had 10 bases not matched to a gene; V was cut back by 7 bases and J by 3 bases. The CDR3 is made up of 15 amino acids. The germline gives CDR1 MNHEY, CDR2 SVGEGT. CDR3 in DNA: TGTGCCAGCACTACACGCTTGGGACAGGAAGAGACCCAGTACTTC. Encoded protein: CASTTRLGQEETQYF.

This sequence joins TRBV12-5 and TRBJ1-1; possible D gene TRBD1, 5 bases. The CDR3 contains 13 residues. The V end was cut by 4 bases, the J end by 6 bases, with 12 bases between. Per germline, CDR1 LGHNT and CDR2 FRNRAP. CDR3 in amino acids: CASGSGGMAEAFF. CDR3 coding DNA: TGTGCTAGTGGTTCCGGGGGAATGGCTGAAGCTTTCTTT.

CDR3: CASRVESGDEQFF. DNA for the CDR3: TGTGCCAGCAGGGTGGAGTCGGGGGATGAGCAGTTCTTC. The rearrangement uses TRBV12-3 or TRBV12-4 and TRBJ2-1; weak D call: TRBD2 (6 bases). Trimming left V 6 bases short and J 8 bases short, with 14 bases between. The CDR3 has 13 amino acids.

V and J are TRBV6-6 and TRBJ2-2, with TRBD2 as a possible D gene (6 bases). V lost 3 bases to trimming and J lost 0 bases, with 20 bases between them. Germline V gene lookup returns CDR1 MNHNY and CDR2 SVGAGI (reference sequence). This CDR3 has 19 amino acids. Here the CDR3 DNA reads TGTGCCAGCAGTTATTTTACCAACGGGGGAAAGTCGAACACCGGGGAGCTGTTTTTT. Translated: CASSYFTNGGKSNTGELFF.

Written as DNA, the CDR3 is TGTGCCAGCAGCACTGTGGGACAGGGGGCTGGAAACACCATATATTTT. It specifies CASSTVGQGAGNTIYF. The V call is TRBV12-3 or TRBV12-4, the J call TRBJ1-3; 11 positions agree with TRBD1. The junction had 6 bases not matched to a gene; V was cut back by 6 bases and J by 2 bases. CDR3 length equals 16 residues.

The chain employs TRBV9 and TRBJ2-1; TRBD2 aligns across 7 bases. The V segment lost 3 bases and the J segment 2 bases; nucleotides outside the gene matches: 5. The germline V gene encodes CDR1 SGDLS and CDR2 YYNGEE. CDR3 size: 15 residues. CDR3 sequence reads: CASSGGTNAYNEQFF. The CDR3 DNA reads TGTGCCAGCAGCGGCGGGACTAACGCCTACAATGAGCAGTTCTTC.

Regarding this clonotype: The junction departs from germline at one end; a sequencing error may be responsible. The J gene is TRBJ1-2, the V gene TRBV6-1, with TRBD1 identical over 10 bases. From germline, CDR1 is MNHNS and CDR2 SASEGT. The CDR3 is made up of 16 amino acids. CDR3 nucleotides: TGTGCCTGCAGTGAAACCTTGGGACAGGGGAACTATGGCTACACCTTC. Amino acid sequence: CACSETLGQGNYGYTF.

The chain links TRBV5-6 to TRBJ2-7, with TRBD1 identical over 8 bases. This CDR3 is built from 14 residues. The ends lost 0 bases at V and 7 bases at J; junction bases unmatched: 6. From germline, CDR1 is SGHDT and CDR2 YYEEEE. DNA for the CDR3: TGTGCCAGCAGCTTGGGGGCAGGGGGCAGAGAGCAGTACTTC. Its translation is CASSLGAGGREQYF.

The chain is built from TRBV4-1 and TRBJ2-5; no firm D call. The CDR3 is made up of 14 amino acids. Between the trimmed V and J ends, which lost 2 bases and 8 bases, there was a span of 15 bases. Germline V CDR1 and CDR2: MGHRA, YSYEKL. CDR3 residues: CASSQLRRNGTQYF. DNA for the CDR3: TGCGCCAGCAGCCAACTACGGCGGAACGGAACCCAGTACTTC.

This chain links TRBV7-6 with TRBJ2-7, with TRBD1 matching 9 bases. The germline CDR1 and CDR2 sequences are SGHVS and FNYEAQ. The CDR3 runs to 15 residues. The V and J ends lost 5 bases and 4 bases, in that order; junction bases with no gene match: 9. As DNA, the CDR3 is TGTGCCAGCAGCCCGGGACAGGGAAGCGTTTACGAGCAGTACTTC. This translates into CASSPGQGSVYEQYF.

This clonotype was seen more than once but under ten times. The rearrangement links TRBV12-5 to TRBJ1-5, with 8 bases matching TRBD1. Germline V gives CDR1 LGHNT, CDR2 FRNRAP. CDR3 size: 16 residues. J gave up 7 bases and V 2 bases, and 10 bases lay outside the gene matches. CDR3 in DNA: TGTGCTAGTGGTTTGCAACCTCAGGGGGCGAGGCAGCCCCAGCATTTT. Its protein is CASGLQPQGARQPQHF.

Comments on this clonotype: One end of the junction varies from germline; a read error may be responsible. The chain carries TRBV6-5 and TRBJ2-1; 8 bases are a match to TRBD1. Germline V lookup: CDR1 MNHEY, CDR2 SVGAGI. This CDR3 has 15 amino acids. CDR3 sequence (DNA): TGTGTCAGCAGCAGAGACAGGGGATCCTACAATGAGCAGTTCTTC. It yields the protein CVSSRDRGSYNEQFF.

This clonotype has just a few counts. The CDR3: CSVGEGNKQYF. In nucleotides, the CDR3 is TGCAGCGTTGGAGAGGGGAATAAGCAGTACTTC. V and J are TRBV29-1 and TRBJ2-7, with D possibly being TRBD1 or TRBD2 (5 bases each). Trimming stripped 4 bases from V and 8 bases from J, with 12 bases between. The germline gives CDR1 SQVTM, CDR2 ANQGSEA. CDR3 length: 11 residues.

This clonotype came up many times. V and J are TRBV5-3 and TRBJ1-1; no definite D call. TRBV5-3 is an ORF for which the function is uncertain. V was trimmed by 8 bases and J by 3 bases, leaving 17 bases between them. The CDR3 is 14 amino acids. CDR3 coding DNA: TGTGCCAGCAGCCTTGGCGGCGGCGACACTGAAGCTTTCTTT. Translated, it gives CASSLGGGDTEAFF.

This clonotype showed up just a few times. J is TRBJ2-1 and V is TRBV10-3; 8 nucleotides agree with TRBD2. J was trimmed by 8 bases and V by 2 bases; bases with no gene match: 5. Germline V gene data show CDR1 as ENHRY and CDR2 as SYGVKD. This CDR3 comprises 14 residues. The CDR3 sequence: CAISEPNGGDEQFF. The CDR3 bases are TGTGCCATCAGTGAGCCAAACGGGGGGGATGAGCAGTTCTTC.

This clonotype occurred many times. The chain recombines TRBV28 with TRBJ2-7, with D tentatively TRBD1 (5 bases). V gave up 5 bases and J gave up 3 bases, with 14 bases separating them. Germline-derived CDR1 and CDR2 are MDHEN and SYDVKM. The CDR3 has 14 amino acids. CDR3: CASSPRQRYYEQYV. CDR3 sequence (DNA): TGTGCCAGCAGTCCTCGACAGAGATACTACGAGCAGTACGTC.

The CDR3 is CASREESSYNEQFF. The DNA of the CDR3 is TGTGCCAGCAGAGAGGAGAGTTCCTACAATGAGCAGTTCTTC. The V gene is TRBV12-3 or TRBV12-4, the J gene TRBJ2-1; D not certain. Trimming shortened V by 6 bases and J by 1 base, and 10 bases separated the two germline ends. The CDR3 covers 14 residues.

DNA of the CDR3: TGTGCCAGCAGGGTCAGCGGGGGCTACTACAATGAGCAGTTCTTC. Translating it yields CASRVSGGYYNEQFF. This chain connects TRBV6-1 to TRBJ2-1; 8 bases map to TRBD2. The CDR3 runs to 15 residues. The germline gives CDR1 MNHNS, CDR2 SASEGT. Losses at the gene ends were 6 bases for V and 3 bases for J; bases not matched to a gene: 7.

The chain employs TRBV5-4 and TRBJ2-7; D is ambiguous. This CDR3 has 11 residues. CDR1 is SGHNT, CDR2 YYREEE, per germline (reference sequence). Trimming took off 4 bases at V and 6 bases at J, with 8 bases between the two ends. CDR3 loop: CASSIGSEQYV. The CDR3 DNA reads as TGTGCCAGCAGCATAGGGTCCGAGCAGTACGTC.

V usage is TRBV4-1 and J usage is TRBJ2-7; tentatively, D is TRBD2 (6 bases). V lost 0 bases, J lost 2 bases, and 11 bases lay in between. The germline gives CDR1 MGHRA, CDR2 YSYEKL. The CDR3 spans 15 residues. The CDR3 here is CASSQDLEGPYEQYF. CDR3 in DNA: TGCGCCAGCAGCCAAGACTTGGAGGGCCCCTACGAGCAGTACTTC.

With regard to this clonotype: A read error may produce the germline difference seen at one junction end. The gene calls are TRBV14 and TRBJ2-7, with D possibly TRBD1 on 5 matching bases. CDR1 and CDR2 from the germline V gene are SGHDN and FVKESK. The CDR3 loop spans 14 amino acids. CDR3 loop: CASSQGLSSYDQYF. CDR3 DNA: TGTGCCAGCAGCCAGGGGCTAAGCTCCTACGATCAGTACTTC.

This clonotype was counted only a few times. V and J are TRBV7-9 and TRBJ1-5, with 9 bases identical to TRBD1. CDR1 and CDR2 (germline): SEHNR, FQNEAQ (reference sequence). The CDR3 has 17 amino acids. The junction had 10 bases not matched to a gene; V was cut back by 5 bases and J by 2 bases. CDR3 sequence (DNA): TGTGCCAGCAGCGGGGACAGGGAGGTTGGAGGCAATCAGCCCCAGCATTTT. It specifies CASSGDREVGGNQPQHF.

This chain connects TRBV3-1 to TRBJ1-2; D is unresolved. CDR3 length: 15 amino acids. The germline gives CDR1 LGHDT, CDR2 YNNKEL (reference sequence). Deletions cut 3 bases from V and 4 bases from J, with 15 bases between. The CDR3 DNA sequence: TGTGCCAGCAGCCAGCCCGGGGAGATAGGCTATGGCTACACCTTC. It specifies CASSQPGEIGYGYTF. The variable domain in full, completed from reference TRBV3-1 and TRBJ1-2, reads DTAVSQTPKYLVTQMGNDKSIKCEQNLGHDTMYWYKQDSKKFLKIMFSYNNKELIINETVPNRFSPKSPDKAHLNLHINSLELGDSAVYFCASSQPGEIGYGYTFGSGTRLTVV.

Note on this clonotype: One end of the junction fails to match germline, which may point to a read error. The J gene is TRBJ1-1, the V gene TRBV14; D remains ambiguous. Germline assignment: CDR1 SGHDN and CDR2 FVKESK. The CDR3 contains 11 residues. CDR3 sequence reads: CASSQVGEAFF. The DNA for the CDR3 is TGCGCCAGCAGCCAAGTAGGAGAAGCTTTCTTT.

The chain is built from TRBV2 and TRBJ1-1, with TRBD1 identical over 7 bases. This CDR3 is built from 15 residues. V trimming: 7 bases; J trimming: 2 bases; junction bases outside the gene matches: 10. In germline, CDR1 is SNHLY, CDR2 FYNNEI. The DNA for the CDR3 is TGTGCCAGCAAAGGGGGTAGGGGGCGCAACACTGAAGCTTTCTTT. Amino acids: CASKGGRGRNTEAFF.

This sequence joins TRBV4-1 and TRBJ2-3, with D possibly called TRBD1 or TRBD2 (5 bases each). CDR1 and CDR2 (germline): MGHRA, YSYEKL. CDR3 length: 16 amino acids. Deletions cut 4 bases from V and 2 bases from J, with 16 bases between. CDR3 loop: CASSLLEGRVTDTQYF. In DNA, the CDR3 is TGCGCCAGCAGCCTCTTAGAGGGGCGCGTCACAGATACGCAGTATTTT.